This TCR beta chain was identified during a study of T-cell reconstitution after alpha-beta-depleted transplantation in children (dated by TCRdb to about 2016). Regarding the complete study: T-cell immune reconstitution after TCRalphabeta/CD19-depleted allogeneic hematopoietic cell transplantation in children was quantitatively tracked in the study by means of TCR repertoire profiling.

This clonotype was seen more than once but under ten times. Its antigen is not yet known. No base-level quality is on record; no much larger clone is a single base apart. CDR1 and CDR2, looked up from the germline V gene, are SGDLS and YYNGEE. Counted from cysteine to phenylalanine, this CDR3 has 15 amino acids. The only DNA kept is the CDR3, 45 bases in frame from the first base. V is trimmed back by 1 base and J by 3 bases, and the junction contains 2 bases that no gene match accounts for. General findings and caveats noted by the study authors: Over subsequent months, a decline in hyperexpanded clone frequencies was noted, and after one year, T-cell counts and TCRbeta diversity were mostly ascribed to newly produced T cells. The apparently early recovery of alphabetaT-cell counts about two months after transplant reportedly depended on only several hundred rapidly expanded clones that came from non-depleted graft cells. In some patients, the high TCRbeta diversity seen at day 60 was put down to recipient T cells and intrathymic progenitors that had survived conditioning.

The sample's treatment or condition label is to be understood as: allogeneic hematopoietic cell transplantation with graft depleted of TCRalphabeta T cells and CD19 B cells. The children who served as transplant recipients had been given grafts of TCRalphabeta/CD19-depleted allogeneic hematopoietic cells. The library was made by PCR. TCRdb records Illumina HiSeq 2500 as the sequencer. TCR libraries were prepared with molecular barcoding, using unique molecular identifiers to normalize TCRbeta repertoire quantification. TCRdb reworked the public reads: Q25 trimming with fastp, MiXCR clone assembly, productive beta chains retained. Rows merge per CDR3 protein into single entries with the most common DNA and genes. The sample data list some 310,000 distinct CDR3 sequences, and about a quarter of these were observed just once. About a tenth of the sample is held by the ten biggest clonotypes.

The source is a male patient younger than 18 who had a stem cell transplant for acute lymphoblastic leukemia, so the T cells may come from the graft donor. The specimen comprised PBMCs, mostly from graft donor cells, sampled 180 days after TCRalphabeta/CD19-depleted stem cell transplant. The chain was built from TRBV9 and TRBJ2-3; TRBD1 fits 10 bases in the junction. The DNA reads as follows: TGTGCCAGCAGCGTACGGGACAGGGGTACAGATACGCAGTATTTT. Translated, it reads CASSVRDRGTDTQYF.